A selection of T cell receptor beta chains follows, all from one sample in a study of T cells in Graves' hyperthyroidism and ophthalmopathy. TCRdb processed the multiplex PCR reads anew with MiXCR; each CDR3 protein has one entry. The sample holds about 210,000 distinct CDR3 sequences, 17% seen once. The source material was blood. The receptors derive from a man aged 45-65 years with Graves' hyperthyroidism. Both conserved end residues are part of each CDR3. Each record gives: clone size, D gene, V gene, J gene, CDR3 protein, CDR3 DNA. The D gene is left open where the match is weak. The size of a clone is reported for some rows only, either as once, few or many, or as a class for expanded clones.

clone_size: -
d_call: -
v_call: TRBV11-2
j_call: TRBJ1-3
cdr3_aa: CASSLNLVDSYSSGNTIYF
cdr3_nt: TGTGCCAGCAGCTTAAATCTCGTGGACTCCTACAGCTCTGGAAACACCATATATTTT

clone_size: many
d_call: -
v_call: TRBV18
j_call: TRBJ1-2
cdr3_aa: CASSPRGTWDGYTF
cdr3_nt: TGTGCCAGCTCACCAAGGGGGACTTGGGATGGCTACACCTTC

clone_size: many
d_call: -
v_call: TRBV2
j_call: TRBJ1-2
cdr3_aa: CASSEGVRSYGYTF
cdr3_nt: TGTGCCAGCAGTGAGGGTGTAAGGAGCTATGGCTACACCTTC

clone_size: many
d_call: TRBD2
v_call: TRBV7-9
j_call: TRBJ2-7
cdr3_aa: CASSFRGRTGYEQYF
cdr3_nt: TGTGCCAGCAGCTTTCGCGGGAGAACCGGCTACGAGCAGTACTTC

clone_size: many
d_call: -
v_call: TRBV27
j_call: TRBJ2-3
cdr3_aa: CASSFSLGSADTQYF
cdr3_nt: TGTGCCAGCAGTTTTTCTTTAGGGTCCGCAGATACGCAGTATTTT

clone_size: many
d_call: -
v_call: TRBV5-5
j_call: TRBJ2-3
cdr3_aa: CASSPQVRPDTQYF
cdr3_nt: TGTGCCAGCAGCCCCCAGGTCCGGCCAGATACGCAGTATTTT

clone_size: many
d_call: -
v_call: TRBV6-5
j_call: TRBJ2-1
cdr3_aa: CASSTLIAPLSYNEQFF
cdr3_nt: TGTGCCAGCAGTACTCTGATAGCACCCCTCTCCTACAATGAGCAGTTCTTC

clone_size: many
d_call: TRBD1
v_call: TRBV6-1
j_call: TRBJ2-4
cdr3_aa: CASRDRDENIQYF
cdr3_nt: TGTGCCAGCAGGGACAGGGACGAAAACATTCAGTACTTC

clone_size: many
d_call: TRBD1
v_call: TRBV28
j_call: TRBJ1-2
cdr3_aa: CASLGGTGPSSGYTF
cdr3_nt: TGTGCCAGCTTAGGGGGGACAGGCCCTTCGTCGGGCTACACCTTC

clone_size: few
d_call: -
v_call: TRBV19
j_call: TRBJ1-2
cdr3_aa: CASSMGRPYGYTF
cdr3_nt: TGTGCCAGTAGTATGGGACGGCCGTATGGCTACACCTTC

clone_size: few
d_call: -
v_call: TRBV7-9
j_call: TRBJ1-3
cdr3_aa: CASSPQGKGSTIYF
cdr3_nt: TGTGCCAGCAGCCCGCAGGGGAAAGGAAGCACCATATATTTT

clone_size: many
d_call: -
v_call: TRBV18
j_call: TRBJ2-3
cdr3_aa: CASSPPSERTDTQYF
cdr3_nt: TGTGCCAGCTCACCACCGAGCGAGCGCACAGATACGCAGTATTTT

clone_size: many
d_call: TRBD2
v_call: TRBV28
j_call: TRBJ2-1
cdr3_aa: CASSLPLAGGPGEQFF
cdr3_nt: TGTGCCAGCAGTTTACCTCTAGCGGGAGGGCCGGGTGAGCAGTTCTTC

clone_size: -
d_call: TRBD1
v_call: TRBV6-6
j_call: TRBJ1-4
cdr3_aa: CASSYSTGAEKLFF
cdr3_nt: TGTGCCAGCAGTTACTCCACAGGGGCGGAAAAACTGTTTTTT

clone_size: -
d_call: -
v_call: TRBV20-1
j_call: TRBJ2-3
cdr3_aa: CSAIRSPSADTQYF
cdr3_nt: TGCAGTGCTATCAGATCTCCTAGCGCAGATACGCAGTATTTT

clone_size: many
d_call: TRBD2
v_call: TRBV7-9
j_call: TRBJ2-1
cdr3_aa: CASSLAGADNEQFF
cdr3_nt: TGTGCCAGCAGCCTAGCGGGAGCCGACAATGAGCAGTTCTTC

clone_size: -
d_call: -
v_call: TRBV30
j_call: TRBJ1-1
cdr3_aa: CGWSGAGNTEAFF
cdr3_nt: TGTGGCTGGAGTGGGGCAGGGAACACTGAAGCTTTCTTT

clone_size: many
d_call: -
v_call: TRBV12-3/TRBV12-4
j_call: TRBJ2-7
cdr3_aa: CASSPHKEQYF
cdr3_nt: TGTGCCAGCAGTCCACACAAAGAGCAGTACTTC

clone_size: few
d_call: TRBD2
v_call: TRBV10-2
j_call: TRBJ2-5
cdr3_aa: CASGTSGLEGETQYF
cdr3_nt: TGCGCCAGCGGGACTAGCGGGTTGGAGGGAGAGACCCAGTACTTC

clone_size: few
d_call: TRBD1
v_call: TRBV5-1
j_call: TRBJ2-2
cdr3_aa: CASSLGATGGPDTGELFF
cdr3_nt: TGCGCCAGCAGCTTGGGGGCCACAGGGGGCCCTGACACCGGGGAGCTGTTTTTT

clone_size: -
d_call: -
v_call: TRBV4-3
j_call: TRBJ1-2
cdr3_aa: CASSHGDYGYTF
cdr3_nt: TGCGCCAGCAGCCATGGGGACTATGGCTACACCTTC

clone_size: many
d_call: TRBD1
v_call: TRBV7-9
j_call: TRBJ2-5
cdr3_aa: CASSLVEGAETQYF
cdr3_nt: TGTGCCAGCAGCTTAGTTGAGGGGGCCGAGACCCAGTACTTC

clone_size: -
d_call: -
v_call: TRBV7-9
j_call: TRBJ2-2
cdr3_aa: CASSLEVGANTGELFF
cdr3_nt: TGTGCCAGCAGCTTAGAAGTGGGCGCGAACACCGGGGAGCTGTTTTTT

clone_size: many
d_call: -
v_call: TRBV7-3
j_call: TRBJ2-5
cdr3_aa: CASSLGPGQQETQYF
cdr3_nt: TGTGCCAGCAGCTTAGGCCCCGGACAACAAGAGACCCAGTACTTC

clone_size: -
d_call: -
v_call: TRBV5-5
j_call: TRBJ2-5
cdr3_aa: CASSFTAWEPQYF
cdr3_nt: TGTGCCAGCAGCTTTACAGCCTGGGAGCCCCAGTACTTC

clone_size: many
d_call: -
v_call: TRBV3-1
j_call: TRBJ1-3
cdr3_aa: CASSQDLQAGNTIYF
cdr3_nt: TGTGCCAGCAGCCAAGATCTACAGGCCGGAAACACCATATATTTT

clone_size: -
d_call: TRBD1
v_call: TRBV7-9
j_call: TRBJ1-5
cdr3_aa: CASSTRQGVDQPQHF
cdr3_nt: TGTGCCAGCAGCACCCGACAGGGGGTTGATCAGCCCCAGCATTTT

clone_size: many
d_call: -
v_call: TRBV12-3/TRBV12-4
j_call: TRBJ2-7
cdr3_aa: CASSPDYKSYEQYF
cdr3_nt: TGTGCCAGCAGTCCGGACTATAAATCCTACGAGCAGTACTTC

clone_size: many
d_call: TRBD1
v_call: TRBV18
j_call: TRBJ2-5
cdr3_aa: CASSLSDRRQETQYF
cdr3_nt: TGTGCCAGCTCACTATCGGACAGGCGACAAGAGACCCAGTACTTC

clone_size: many
d_call: -
v_call: TRBV27
j_call: TRBJ2-7
cdr3_aa: CASSLSPSSLGEQYF
cdr3_nt: TGTGCCAGCAGTTTATCGCCCTCTTCCCTTGGCGAGCAGTACTTC

clone_size: once
d_call: TRBD2
v_call: TRBV7-6
j_call: TRBJ2-7
cdr3_aa: CASSLGVASGMLSEQYF
cdr3_nt: TGTGCCAGCAGCTTAGGTGTCGCTAGCGGGATGTTGAGCGAGCAGTACTTC

clone_size: many
d_call: TRBD1
v_call: TRBV12-5
j_call: TRBJ2-7
cdr3_aa: CASGLQGGFYEQYF
cdr3_nt: TGTGCTAGTGGTCTACAGGGGGGTTTCTACGAGCAGTACTTC

clone_size: few
d_call: -
v_call: TRBV6-2/TRBV6-3
j_call: TRBJ2-7
cdr3_aa: CASSSLASYEQYF
cdr3_nt: TGTGCCAGCAGTTCGCTAGCGTCCTACGAGCAGTACTTC

clone_size: -
d_call: -
v_call: TRBV6-1
j_call: TRBJ1-2
cdr3_aa: CASTYNTGGGYTF
cdr3_nt: TGTGCCAGCACCTATAATACCGGCGGGGGCTACACCTTC

clone_size: -
d_call: TRBD2
v_call: TRBV28
j_call: TRBJ2-7
cdr3_aa: CASSFWLAGAERGEQYF
cdr3_nt: TGTGCCAGCAGTTTTTGGCTAGCGGGAGCCGAGCGGGGCGAGCAGTACTTC

clone_size: many
d_call: -
v_call: TRBV2
j_call: TRBJ1-1
cdr3_aa: CASLYRVGAFF
cdr3_nt: TGTGCCAGCCTCTACCGGGTCGGAGCTTTCTTT

clone_size: many
d_call: TRBD2
v_call: TRBV6-1
j_call: TRBJ2-2
cdr3_aa: CASRTSGSIVELFF
cdr3_nt: TGTGCCTCCCGGACTAGCGGGAGTATCGTGGAGCTGTTTTTT